A single sample is the source of the 17 T cell receptor beta chains below, sequenced in a study of spatial heterogeneity in lung cancer. TCRdb passed the 5' RACE reads through MiXCR, listing each CDR3 protein once. The sample lists under 100,000 distinct CDR3 sequences, roughly 8.7% occurring once. Time point denoted: sample taken at primary tumor resection. Whole RNA from tumor, nontumor lung or frozen PBMC was sequenced unsorted. Sample: PBMCs, taken at surgery. The receptors were gathered from a male donor with early-stage non-small cell lung cancer.

This clonotype was observed a few times. The chain combines TRBV9 with TRBJ2-3, with D hard to call. V shed 0 bases and J shed 6 bases, with 8 bases lying between them. Per the germline V gene, CDR1 is SGDLS and CDR2 is YYNGEE. The CDR3 is 13 amino acids. DNA of the CDR3: TGTGCCAGCAGCGTAGTAGCTTCGGATACGCAGTATTTT. This gives the protein CASSVVASDTQYF.

This clonotype came up many times. This chain joins TRBV28 and TRBJ1-1; D unresolved. The CDR3 sequence is 14 residues long. V was shortened by 5 bases and J by 1 base, with 11 bases between the two germline ends. The germline V gene has CDR1 MDHEN and CDR2 SYDVKM. In nucleotides, the CDR3 is TGTGCCAGCAGTCCCCCCCGGGGGAACACTGAAGCTTTCTTT. Translation gives CASSPPRGNTEAFF.

This chain uses TRBV4-2 with TRBJ2-1, with D hard to call. Trimming shortened V by 4 bases and J by 9 bases, and 13 bases separated the two germline ends. Germline loops: CDR1 LGHNA, CDR2 YNFKEQ. The CDR3 is made up of 13 amino acids. CDR3 nucleotides: TGTGCCAGCAGCCCCCAAATTAAGGGTGAGCAGTTCTTC. Its translation is CASSPQIKGEQFF.

This CDR3 is CASSSGGLTDTQYF. CDR3 DNA: TGTGCCAGCAGCTCGGGAGGGCTAACAGATACGCAGTATTTT. The rearrangement joins TRBV5-4 to TRBJ2-3, with 8 positions matching TRBD2. From germline, CDR1 is SGHNT and CDR2 YYREEE (reference sequence). V lost 3 bases and J lost 3; bases outside the gene matches: 3. The CDR3 extends over 14 amino acids.

The gene calls are TRBV29-1 and TRBJ2-7; TRBD1 matches 7 bases. CDR3 length: 15 residues. V was clipped by 2 bases and J by 2 bases; unmatched bases: 9. In germline, CDR1 is SQVTM, CDR2 ANQGSEA. The CDR3 DNA follows: TGCAGCGTTGAAAAAGGTGGACAGGAGACCTACGAGCAGTACTTC. Translation: CSVEKGGQETYEQYF.

This clonotype came up a few times. The chain recombines TRBV28 with TRBJ1-1; TRBD1 is a possible D gene (6 bases). V gave up 4 bases and J gave up 4 bases, with 13 bases separating them. CDR1 is MDHEN and CDR2 is SYDVKM in the germline V gene. This CDR3 has 14 residues. As DNA, the CDR3 is TGTGCCAGCAGTTCCCCAGGGGAGGGCACTGAAGCTTTCTTT. The encoded protein is CASSSPGEGTEAFF.

This clonotype showed up many times. The chain is built from TRBV10-1 and TRBJ2-1, with D possibly matching TRBD2 (5 bases). Per the germline V gene, CDR1 is WNHNN and CDR2 is SYGVQD (reference sequence). The CDR3 has 16 amino acids. With 3 bases removed from V and 0 bases from J, the gap between germline ends came to 12 bases. Here the CDR3 reads CASSDGPGSSYNEQFF. DNA of the CDR3: TGCGCCAGCAGTGATGGGCCGGGGAGCTCCTACAATGAGCAGTTCTTC.

The chain couples TRBV6-5 to TRBJ1-1, with D perhaps matching TRBD1 (6 bases). From germline, CDR1 is MNHEY and CDR2 SVGAGI. V was trimmed by 6 bases and J by 0 bases, leaving 11 bases between them. The CDR3 has 14 amino acids. Here the CDR3 DNA reads TGTGCCAGCAGATCACAGGGAATGAACACTGAAGCTTTCTTT. The encoded protein is CASRSQGMNTEAFF.

This chain joins TRBV29-1 and TRBJ2-3; perhaps TRBD1 as D (6 bases). In germline, CDR1 is SQVTM, CDR2 ANQGSEA. The CDR3 runs to 13 residues. Between the trimmed V and J ends, which lost 6 bases and 4 bases, there was a span of 14 bases. CDR3 protein: CSVAGGRPDTQYF. DNA of the CDR3: TGCAGCGTCGCTGGGGGCCGGCCAGATACGCAGTATTTT.

In its sample, this clonotype was seen a few times. The CDR3 here is CASSTPGGGTSGFTDTQYF. DNA of the CDR3: TGTGCCAGCAGCACTCCCGGGGGGGGGACTAGCGGGTTCACAGATACGCAGTATTTT. The chain has TRBV11-2 and TRBJ2-3; the match to TRBD2 covers 12 bases. The germline V gene has CDR1 SGHAT and CDR2 FQNNGV. This CDR3 contains 19 residues. The junction had 14 bases not matched to a gene; V was cut back by 5 bases and J by 2 bases.

The chain carries TRBV7-8 and TRBJ1-2; D remains ambiguous. The V and J ends lost 0 bases and 4 bases respectively, with 9 bases between them. Per germline, CDR1 SGHVS and CDR2 FQNEAQ. The CDR3 is 14 amino acids. For the CDR3, the DNA is TGTGCCAGCAGCTTAGCTCGGGCAAGCTATGGCTACACCTTC. Amino acid sequence: CASSLARASYGYTF.

This clonotype has a count of ten or more. The rearrangement joins TRBV5-1 to TRBJ2-5; D gene unclear. Germline V gene data show CDR1 as SGHRS and CDR2 as YFSETQ. The CDR3 contains 13 residues. V was cut by 5 bases and J by 1 base, with 9 bases left in between. This chain's CDR3 is CASSGRAQETQYF. The CDR3 region has the DNA TGCGCCAGCAGTGGCAGAGCCCAAGAGACCCAGTACTTC. The entire variable domain, with the rest obtained from reference TRBV5-1 and TRBJ2-5, is as follows: KAGVTQTPRYLIKTRGQQVTLSCSPISGHRSVSWYQQTPGQGLQFLFEYFSETQRNKGNFPGRFSGRQFSNSRSEMNVSTLELGDSALYLCASSGRAQETQYFGPGTRLLVL.

This clonotype occurred a few times. The gene calls are TRBV5-1 and TRBJ1-2; the D gene is possibly TRBD1 (5 bases). The V end was cut by 5 bases, the J end by 2 bases, with 13 bases between. Germline lookup yields CDR1 SGHRS and CDR2 YFSETQ. This CDR3 comprises 14 residues. CDR3 nucleotide sequence: TGCGCCAGCAGAGAAAGGCCAGGGAACTATGGCTACACCTTC. It yields the protein CASRERPGNYGYTF.

On this clonotype: One end of the junction fails to match germline, which may point to a read error. The V call is TRBV5-1, the J call TRBJ2-3; weak D call: TRBD1 (6 bases). The CDR3 covers 15 residues. Germline V gene lookup returns CDR1 SGHRS and CDR2 YFSETQ. As DNA, the CDR3 is TGCGTCAGCAGCTTGGTACAGGGTGGAACAGATACGCAGTATTTT. Protein: CVSSLVQGGTDTQYF.

This clonotype has more than one count but fewer than ten. The chain is built from TRBV10-3 and TRBJ2-7; possibly TRBD1 or TRBD2 for D (5 bases each). Germline CDR1 is ENHRY and CDR2 is SYGVKD. This CDR3 region has 16 residues. V shed 0 bases and J shed 9 bases, with 21 bases lying between them. CDR3 nucleotide sequence: TGTGCCATCAGTGAGTCGATGACACTTAACGGGGACGGGCAGTACTTC. Encoded protein: CAISESMTLNGDGQYF.

This chain uses TRBV18 with TRBJ1-5, with D possibly TRBD1 on 6 matching bases. CDR3 length: 19 residues. Trimming shortened V by 6 bases and J by 1 base, and 25 bases separated the two germline ends. CDR1 and CDR2 from the germline V gene are KGHSH and LQKENI. The CDR3: CASSPRGGLSEGSNQPQHF. The CDR3 DNA sequence: TGTGCCAGCTCCCCAAGAGGGGGACTCTCGGAGGGAAGCAATCAGCCCCAGCATTTT.

The V and J genes are TRBV20-1 and TRBJ1-1; the D gene is possibly TRBD1 (5 bases). This CDR3 comprises 14 residues. Germline lookup yields CDR1 DFQATT and CDR2 SNEGSKA (reference sequence). V was pared by 1 base and J by 1 base, with 10 bases between. The chain's CDR3 is CSARGGGTNTEAFF. The CDR3 coding sequence is TGCAGTGCTAGAGGTGGGGGGACGAACACTGAAGCTTTCTTT.